These 27 T cell receptor beta chains share one sample of origin, sequenced in a study of T cell responses to AZD1222 COVID-19 vaccine. Profiling relied on immunoSEQ multiplex PCR, and the TCRdb table lists in-frame clones only, not all of them. The sample yields under 150,000 clones, about 90% seen once. The specimen was peripheral blood, collected 28 days after the second AZD1222 dose. Every receptor here comes from an adult who received the AZD1222 COVID-19 vaccine.

The V gene is TRBV28, the J gene TRBJ1-5; D not certain. CDR1 is MDHEN and CDR2 is SYDVKM in the germline V gene. The ends were cut back, 6 bases at V and 0 bases at J, with 3 bases in the middle. The CDR3 runs 12 residues. CDR3 region: CASRHSNQPQHF. CDR3 DNA: TGTGCCAGCAGACATAGCAATCAGCCCCAGCATTTT. Using reference TRBV28 and TRBJ1-5 for the parts outside the CDR3, the full variable domain is DVKVTQSSRYLVKRTGEKVFLECVQDMDHENMFWYRQDPGLGLRLIYFSYDVKMKEKGDIPEGYSVSREKKERFSLILESASTNQTSMYLCASRHSNQPQHFGDGTRLSIL.

The chain employs TRBV24-1 and TRBJ2-7; D is perhaps TRBD2 (5 bases). V lost 9 bases to trimming and J lost 7 bases, with 18 bases between them. Germline V CDR1 and CDR2: KGHDR, SFDVKD. The CDR3 has 13 amino acids. The CDR3 DNA reads TGTGCCACCTCGGCGAACGCCGGGAAAGAGCAGTACTTC. Protein: CATSANAGKEQYF.

The chain links TRBV7-2 to TRBJ2-7, with 10 bases aligning to TRBD1. The length of the CDR3 is 15 residues. Germline V gene data show CDR1 as SGHTA and CDR2 as FQGNSA. After removal of 5 bases from V and 5 bases from J, the junction contained 9 bases not matched to a gene. The CDR3: CASSLRTGGWNEQYF. The CDR3 nucleotides read TGTGCCAGCAGCCTCAGGACAGGGGGTTGGAACGAGCAGTACTTC.

This sequence joins TRBV27 and TRBJ1-5; 7 bases map to TRBD1. The trim removed 6 bases at V and 4 bases at J, leaving 6 bases unmatched. Germline V lookup: CDR1 MNHEY, CDR2 SMNVEV (reference sequence). The CDR3 spans 14 residues. CDR3 sequence reads: CASSTDRRNQPQHF. DNA for the CDR3: TGTGCCAGCAGCACGGACAGGCGGAATCAGCCCCAGCATTTT.

V and J are TRBV12-5 and TRBJ2-2; tentatively, D is TRBD1 or TRBD2 (5 bases each). The CDR3 spans 15 residues. V lost 1 base to trimming and J lost 1 base, with 7 bases between them. Germline V CDR1 and CDR2: LGHNT, FRNRAP. The CDR3: CASGLGGRNTGELFF. CDR3 in DNA: TGTGCTAGTGGTTTGGGGGGACGGAACACCGGGGAGCTGTTTTTT.

This clone was seen once. The rearrangement links TRBV3-1 (or the pseudogene TRBV3-2) to TRBJ2-2; 7 bases line up with TRBD2. CDR3 length: 16 amino acids. Germline-derived CDR1 and CDR2 are LGHDT and YNNKEL (reference sequence). Trimming removed 1 base from V and 6 bases from J; junction bases left unmatched: 8. The CDR3 nucleotides are TGTGCCAGCAGCCAAGGACTAGCTGCGATTCCCGGGGAGCTGTTTTTT. Encoded protein: CASSQGLAAIPGELFF.

The sample holds a few counts of this clone. Germline and junction disagree at one end, which may indicate a read error. The chain is built from TRBV2 and TRBJ2-1; 11 bases fit TRBD2. Germline V gives CDR1 SNHLY, CDR2 FYNNEI. This CDR3 has 14 residues. As DNA, the CDR3 is TGTGCCAGCAGTGAATTCCCTAGCGGGGGGCCGGAGGTCTTC. It specifies CASSEFPSGGPEVF.

The rearrangement links TRBV7-8 to TRBJ1-1, with a possible D match to TRBD1 (5 bases). Germline values: CDR1 SGHVS, CDR2 FQNEAQ. The CDR3 spans 15 residues. V lost 5 bases to trimming and J lost 4 bases, with 17 bases between them. CDR3 region: CASSPLGGMRTEAFF. In nucleotides, the CDR3 is TGTGCCAGCAGCCCGCTGGGGGGGATGCGCACTGAAGCTTTCTTT.

The chain couples TRBV20-1 to TRBJ2-7; unclear D gene. The V end lost 3 bases, the J end lost 1 base, and 7 bases lay between the germline ends. This CDR3 has 12 amino acids. Germline CDR1 DFQATT, CDR2 SNEGSKA (reference sequence). CDR3 DNA: TGCAGTGCTAGTAGTCTGTCCTACGAGCAGTACGTC. This gives the protein CSASSLSYEQYV.

The chain combines TRBV10-3 with TRBJ1-4, with D tentatively TRBD1 (5 bases). Germline V gives CDR1 ENHRY, CDR2 SYGVKD. V was shortened by 5 bases and J by 8 bases, with 9 bases between the two germline ends. The CDR3 runs to 12 residues. The CDR3 bases are TGTGCCATCAGTTTTACAGGCGAAAAACTGTTTTTT. Translated, it gives CAISFTGEKLFF.

The V call is TRBV28, the J call TRBJ2-7, with a possible D match to TRBD1 (5 bases). V lost 4 bases, J lost 1 base, and 17 bases lay in between. The CDR3 is 16 amino acids. The germline CDR1 and CDR2 sequences are MDHEN and SYDVKM. The CDR3 nucleotides read TGTGCCAGCAGTTCGCAGGGTTCCAACCTATCCTACGAGCAGTACTTC. Translation: CASSSQGSNLSYEQYF.

The genes are TRBV7-9 and TRBJ2-3; TRBD1 might be the D (5 bases). Germline CDR1 and CDR2: SEHNR and FQNEAQ (reference sequence). V was shortened by 6 bases and J by 0 bases, with 16 bases between the two germline ends. CDR3 length: 16 residues. The CDR3, as DNA: TGTGCCAGCAGTCCGCGGTGGGGCCTTAGCACAGATACGCAGTATTTT. It encodes CASSPRWGLSTDTQYF.

This chain links TRBV12-3 or TRBV12-4 with TRBJ2-2, with 7 bases identical to TRBD2. The V and J ends lost 10 bases and 4 bases, in that order; junction bases with no gene match: 3. The CDR3 covers 12 residues. The CDR3 loop reads CATGTITGELFF. DNA of the CDR3: TGTGCCACCGGGACTATCACCGGGGAGCTGTTTTTT.

This chain connects TRBV28 to TRBJ2-6; D may be TRBD1 (5 bases). The V gene lost 5 bases and the J gene lost 0 bases, with 11 bases spanning the gap. Germline loops: CDR1 MDHEN, CDR2 SYDVKM. There are 16 residues in the CDR3. The DNA of the CDR3 is TGTGCCAGCAGTCAGACAGAGATCTCTGGGGCCAACGTCCTGACTTTC. Protein product: CASSQTEISGANVLTF.

This clone was found once. This chain connects TRBV11-2 to TRBJ2-1; possible D gene TRBD1, 5 bases. The CDR3 consists of 18 residues. The germline CDR1 and CDR2 sequences are SGHAT and FQNNGV. The V gene lost 2 bases and the J gene lost 0 bases, with 17 bases spanning the gap. CDR3 nucleotides: TGTGCCAGCAGCTTATCTAGTCAGGGCGTTAGCTCCTACAATGAGCAGTTCTTC. Its translation is CASSLSSQGVSSYNEQFF.

The V and J genes are TRBV6-2 or TRBV6-3 and TRBJ2-3, with D tentatively TRBD2 (6 bases). Trimming cost V 4 bases and J 2 bases, with 16 bases left between them. Germline V gene lookup returns CDR1 MNHEY and CDR2 SVGEGT. The CDR3 sequence is 16 residues long. The DNA of the CDR3 is TGTGCCAGCAGTTCCCCGACTCTGGGACTCACAGATACGCAGTATTTT. Translating gives CASSSPTLGLTDTQYF.

V gene TRBV3-1 (or the pseudogene TRBV3-2) combines with J gene TRBJ2-3; 10 nucleotides agree with TRBD2. The CDR3 loop spans 16 amino acids. V lost 0 bases and J lost 2; bases outside the gene matches: 2. Germline CDR1 is LGHDT and CDR2 is YNNKEL (reference sequence). The CDR3 DNA reads TGTGCCAGCAGCCAAGAAGCGGGGGGGCTCACAGATACGCAGTATTTT. It translates to CASSQEAGGLTDTQYF.

The chain is built from TRBV30 and TRBJ2-3, with 7 positions matching TRBD2. Per the germline V gene, CDR1 is GTSNPN and CDR2 is SVGIG (reference sequence). The ends lost 0 bases at V and 6 bases at J; junction bases unmatched: 12. The CDR3 has 16 amino acids. CDR3 DNA: TGTGCCTGGAGTGTACGTGGCGGGGGTCGGAGTGATACGCAGTATTTT. Residues: CAWSVRGGGRSDTQYF.

The chain uses TRBV9 and TRBJ2-5, with TRBD2 identical over 10 bases. The trim removed 4 bases at V and 4 bases at J, leaving 10 bases unmatched. Germline CDR1 is SGDLS and CDR2 is YYNGEE. The CDR3 covers 16 residues. CDR3 DNA: TGTGCCAGCAGCCCTCTAGCGGGAGAGGCTCGAGAGACCCAGTACTTC. As protein: CASSPLAGEARETQYF.

This chain uses TRBV27 with TRBJ2-7, with 10 bases fitting TRBD1. Germline V gene sequence: CDR1 MNHEY, CDR2 SMNVEV (reference sequence). With 6 bases clipped from V and 11 bases from J, the junction kept 10 bases outside the gene matches. This CDR3 has 13 residues. The CDR3 sequence is CASRPGQGKMEYF. CDR3 nucleotide sequence: TGTGCCAGCAGACCGGGACAGGGGAAGATGGAGTACTTC.

The chain couples TRBV28 to TRBJ2-7; tentatively, D is TRBD2 (5 bases). The CDR3 runs 14 residues. The germline V and J ends were trimmed by 4 bases and 2 bases, with 12 bases remaining between them. CDR1 and CDR2 (germline): MDHEN, SYDVKM. The DNA of the CDR3 is TGTGCCAGCAGTTCGGACGGGGAAGCCTACGAGCAGTACTTC. It codes for CASSSDGEAYEQYF.

The chain is built from TRBV19 and TRBJ2-1, with TRBD1 matching over 8 bases. Trimming at V came to 6 bases and at J to 3 bases, leaving 4 bases not matched to a gene. CDR1 is LNHDA, CDR2 SQIVND, per germline (reference sequence). The CDR3 is made up of 14 amino acids. The CDR3 loop is CASSRTGFYNEQFF. As DNA, the CDR3 is TGTGCCAGTAGCCGGACAGGGTTCTACAATGAGCAGTTCTTC.

The J gene is TRBJ1-5, the V gene TRBV9; D is unresolved. The CDR3 has 14 residues. V shed 1 base and J shed 6 bases, with 11 bases lying between them. Germline CDR1 reads SGDLS; CDR2 reads YYNGEE. The CDR3 reads CASSVNAAGQPQHF. CDR3 nucleotides: TGTGCCAGCAGCGTAAATGCGGCGGGTCAGCCCCAGCATTTT. Filled out from reference TRBV9 and TRBJ1-5, the complete variable domain reads DSGVTQTPKHLITATGQRVTLRCSPRSGDLSVYWYQQSLDQGLQFLIQYYNGEERAKGNILERFSAQQFPDLHSELNLSSLELGDSALYFCASSVNAAGQPQHFGDGTRLSIL.

The DNA of the CDR3 is TGTGCCACCAGCAGAGAGAAAACTAGCACAGATACGCAGTATTTT. It specifies CATSREKTSTDTQYF. This chain uses TRBV15 with TRBJ2-3; D gene uncertain. This CDR3 has 15 residues. Trimming pared 0 bases from V and 0 bases from J, leaving 7 bases between. Germline V gene sequence: CDR1 LNHNV, CDR2 YYDKDF (reference sequence).

This sequence joins TRBV24-1 and TRBJ1-1; TRBD1 agrees at 8 bases. V lost 5 bases, J lost 1 base, and 11 bases stayed unmatched. CDR3 length: 17 amino acids. Germline assignment: CDR1 KGHDR and CDR2 SFDVKD. CDR3 protein: CATSATDRGNANTEAFF. The CDR3 region has the DNA TGTGCCACCAGTGCTACCGACAGGGGAAATGCGAACACTGAAGCTTTCTTT.

This chain joins TRBV10-3 and TRBJ1-1; the D is unclear. Germline V gives CDR1 ENHRY, CDR2 SYGVKD. Trimming stripped 7 bases from V and 1 base from J, with 10 bases between. CDR3 length: 13 amino acids. The CDR3 spells CAITESGNTEAFF. The CDR3 DNA reads TGTGCCATCACCGAAAGCGGGAACACTGAAGCTTTCTTT.

The chain combines TRBV27 with TRBJ1-5, with TRBD1 as a possible D gene (5 bases). The V and J ends lost 6 bases and 7 bases respectively, with 19 bases between them. The germline gives CDR1 MNHEY, CDR2 SMNVEV (reference sequence). The CDR3 is 15 amino acids. CDR3 DNA sequence: TGTGCCAGCAGCCTGACCGGGACCGGCAGACAGCCCCAGCATTTT. This sequence encodes CASSLTGTGRQPQHF.